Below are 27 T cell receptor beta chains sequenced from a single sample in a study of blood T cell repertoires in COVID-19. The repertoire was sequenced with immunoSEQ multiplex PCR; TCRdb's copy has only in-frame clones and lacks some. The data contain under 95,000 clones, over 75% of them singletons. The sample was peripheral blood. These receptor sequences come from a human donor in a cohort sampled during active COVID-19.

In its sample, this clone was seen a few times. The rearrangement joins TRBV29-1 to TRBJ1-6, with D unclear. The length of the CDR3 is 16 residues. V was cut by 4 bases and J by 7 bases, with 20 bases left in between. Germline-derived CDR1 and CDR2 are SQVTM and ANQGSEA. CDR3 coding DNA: TGCAGCGTTGGTAATGCAGAGGTCCCCACAAATTCACCCCTCCACTTT. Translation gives CSVGNAEVPTNSPLHF.

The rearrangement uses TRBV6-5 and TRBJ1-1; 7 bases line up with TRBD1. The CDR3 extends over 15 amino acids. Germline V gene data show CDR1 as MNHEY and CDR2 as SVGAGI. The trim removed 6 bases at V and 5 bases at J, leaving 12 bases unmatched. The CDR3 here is CASSLKQGRKTEAFF. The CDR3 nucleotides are TGTGCCAGCAGCCTTAAACAGGGGCGAAAGACTGAAGCTTTCTTT.

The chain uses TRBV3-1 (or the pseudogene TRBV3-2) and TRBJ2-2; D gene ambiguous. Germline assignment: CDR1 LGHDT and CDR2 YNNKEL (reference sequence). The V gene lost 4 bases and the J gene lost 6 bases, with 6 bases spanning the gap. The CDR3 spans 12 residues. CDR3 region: CASSRIPGELFF. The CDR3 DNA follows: TGTGCCAGCAGCCGTATTCCCGGGGAGCTGTTTTTT.

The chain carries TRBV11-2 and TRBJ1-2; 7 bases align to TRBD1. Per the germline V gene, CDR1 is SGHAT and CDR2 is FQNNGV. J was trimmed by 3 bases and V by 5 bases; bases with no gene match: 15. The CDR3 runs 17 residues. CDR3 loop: CASSALHFNRGHYGYTF. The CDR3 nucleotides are TGTGCCAGCAGCGCCCTCCATTTTAACAGGGGACACTATGGCTACACCTTC.

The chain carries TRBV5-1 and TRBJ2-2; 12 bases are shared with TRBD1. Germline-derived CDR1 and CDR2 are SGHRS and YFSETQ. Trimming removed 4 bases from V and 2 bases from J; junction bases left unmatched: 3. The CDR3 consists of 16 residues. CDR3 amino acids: CASSRGTGGNTGELFF. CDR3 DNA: TGCGCCAGCAGCCGGGGGACAGGGGGCAACACCGGGGAGCTGTTTTTT.

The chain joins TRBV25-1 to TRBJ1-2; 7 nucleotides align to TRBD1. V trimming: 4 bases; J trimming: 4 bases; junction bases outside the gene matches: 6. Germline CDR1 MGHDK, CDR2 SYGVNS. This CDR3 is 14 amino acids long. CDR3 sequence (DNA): TGTGCCAGCAGTGCCCCCGGGGACAGCTATGGCTACACCTTC. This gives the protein CASSAPGDSYGYTF.

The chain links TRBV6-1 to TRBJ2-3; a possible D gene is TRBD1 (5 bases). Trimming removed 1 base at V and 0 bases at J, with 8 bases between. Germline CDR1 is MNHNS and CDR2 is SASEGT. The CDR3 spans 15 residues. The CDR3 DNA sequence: TGTGCCAGCAGTGAAGAAGGGGTGAGCACAGATACGCAGTATTTT. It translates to CASSEEGVSTDTQYF.

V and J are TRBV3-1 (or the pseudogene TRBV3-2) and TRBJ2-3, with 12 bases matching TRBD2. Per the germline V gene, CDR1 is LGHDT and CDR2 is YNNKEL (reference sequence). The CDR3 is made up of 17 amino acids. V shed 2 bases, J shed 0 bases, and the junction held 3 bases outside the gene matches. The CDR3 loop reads CASSQRLAGVSTDTQYF. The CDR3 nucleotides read TGTGCCAGCAGCCAAAGACTAGCGGGAGTAAGCACAGATACGCAGTATTTT.

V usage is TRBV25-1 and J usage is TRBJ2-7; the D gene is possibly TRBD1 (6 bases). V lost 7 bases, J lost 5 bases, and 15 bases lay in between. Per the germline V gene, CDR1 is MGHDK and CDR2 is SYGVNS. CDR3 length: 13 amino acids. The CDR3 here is CASTPRGSNEQYF. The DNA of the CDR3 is TGTGCCAGCACCCCCAGGGGTTCAAACGAGCAGTACTTC.

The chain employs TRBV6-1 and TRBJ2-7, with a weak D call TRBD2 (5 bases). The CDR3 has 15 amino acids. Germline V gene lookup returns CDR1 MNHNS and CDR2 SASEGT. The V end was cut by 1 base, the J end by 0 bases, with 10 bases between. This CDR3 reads CASSEEVGSSYEQYF. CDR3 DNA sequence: TGTGCCAGCAGTGAAGAAGTAGGGAGCTCCTACGAGCAGTACTTC.

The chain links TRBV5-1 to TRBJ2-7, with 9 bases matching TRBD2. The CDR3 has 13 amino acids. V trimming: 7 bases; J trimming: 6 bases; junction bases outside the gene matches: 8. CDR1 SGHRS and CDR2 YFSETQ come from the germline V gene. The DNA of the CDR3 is TGCGCCAGCCGATCCGTTAGCGGGGGCGAGCAGTACTTC. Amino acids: CASRSVSGGEQYF.

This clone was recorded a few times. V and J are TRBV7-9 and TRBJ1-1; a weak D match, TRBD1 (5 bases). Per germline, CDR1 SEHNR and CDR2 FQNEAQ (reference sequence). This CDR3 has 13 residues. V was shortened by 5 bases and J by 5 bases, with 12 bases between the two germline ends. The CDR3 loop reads CASSPGKVTEAFF. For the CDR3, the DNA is TGTGCCAGCAGCCCAGGGAAAGTGACTGAAGCTTTCTTT.

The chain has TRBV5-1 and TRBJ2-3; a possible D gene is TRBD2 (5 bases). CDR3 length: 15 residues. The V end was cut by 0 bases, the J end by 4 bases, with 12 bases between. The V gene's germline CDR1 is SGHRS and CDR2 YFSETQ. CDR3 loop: CASSLGAGGSDTQYF. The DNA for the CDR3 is TGCGCCAGCAGCTTGGGCGCGGGTGGGTCAGATACGCAGTATTTT. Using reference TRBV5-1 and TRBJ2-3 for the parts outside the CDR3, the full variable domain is KAGVTQTPRYLIKTRGQQVTLSCSPISGHRSVSWYQQTPGQGLQFLFEYFSETQRNKGNFPGRFSGRQFSNSRSEMNVSTLELGDSALYLCASSLGAGGSDTQYFGPGTRLTVL.

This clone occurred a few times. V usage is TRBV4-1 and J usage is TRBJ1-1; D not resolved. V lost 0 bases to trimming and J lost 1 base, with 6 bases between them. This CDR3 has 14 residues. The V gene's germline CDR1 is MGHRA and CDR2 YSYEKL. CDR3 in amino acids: CASSQEEGNTEAFF. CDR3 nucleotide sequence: TGCGCCAGCAGCCAAGAGGAGGGGAACACTGAAGCTTTCTTT.

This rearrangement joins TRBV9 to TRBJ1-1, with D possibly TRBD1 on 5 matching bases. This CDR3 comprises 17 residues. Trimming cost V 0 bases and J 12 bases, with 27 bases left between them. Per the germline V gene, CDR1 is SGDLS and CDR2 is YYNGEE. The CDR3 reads CASSVATGGLIKEETFF. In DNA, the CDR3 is TGTGCCAGCAGCGTAGCTACGGGGGGACTTATAAAGGAAGAAACTTTCTTT.

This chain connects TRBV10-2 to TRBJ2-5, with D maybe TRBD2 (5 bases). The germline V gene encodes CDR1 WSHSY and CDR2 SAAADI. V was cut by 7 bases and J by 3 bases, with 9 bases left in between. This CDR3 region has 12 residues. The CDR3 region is CASNPGKETQYF. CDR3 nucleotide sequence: TGCGCCAGCAACCCGGGGAAAGAGACCCAGTACTTC.

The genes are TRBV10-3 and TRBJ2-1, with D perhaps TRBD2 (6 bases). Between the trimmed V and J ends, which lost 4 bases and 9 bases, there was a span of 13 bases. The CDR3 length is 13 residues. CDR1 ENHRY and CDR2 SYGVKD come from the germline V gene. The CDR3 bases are TGTGCCATCAGTGGGACTAAGGTTAGTGAGCAGTTCTTC. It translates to CAISGTKVSEQFF.

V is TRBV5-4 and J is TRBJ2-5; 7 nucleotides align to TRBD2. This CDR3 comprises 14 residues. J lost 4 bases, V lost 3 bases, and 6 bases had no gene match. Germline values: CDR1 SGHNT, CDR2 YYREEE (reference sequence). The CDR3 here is CASSSPGGSETQYF. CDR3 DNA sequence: TGTGCCAGCAGCTCTCCGGGGGGATCAGAGACCCAGTACTTC.

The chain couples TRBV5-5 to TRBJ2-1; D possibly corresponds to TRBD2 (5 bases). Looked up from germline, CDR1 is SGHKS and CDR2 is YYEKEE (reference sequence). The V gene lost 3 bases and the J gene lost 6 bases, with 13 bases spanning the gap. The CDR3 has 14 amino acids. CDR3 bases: TGTGCCAGCAGCTCCCTAGCAGGTCCCAATGAGCAGTTCTTC. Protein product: CASSSLAGPNEQFF.

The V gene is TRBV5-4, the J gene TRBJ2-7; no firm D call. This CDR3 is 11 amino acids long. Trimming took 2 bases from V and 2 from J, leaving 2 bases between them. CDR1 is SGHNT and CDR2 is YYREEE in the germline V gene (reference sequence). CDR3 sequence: CASSFAYEQYF. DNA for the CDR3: TGTGCCAGCAGCTTCGCCTACGAGCAGTACTTC.

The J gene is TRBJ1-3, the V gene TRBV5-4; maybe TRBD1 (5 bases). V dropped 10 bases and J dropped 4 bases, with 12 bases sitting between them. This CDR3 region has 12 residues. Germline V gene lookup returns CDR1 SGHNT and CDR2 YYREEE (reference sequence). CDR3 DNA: TGTGCCGCCCGGGGGTTGGGAAACACCATATATTTT. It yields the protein CAARGLGNTIYF.

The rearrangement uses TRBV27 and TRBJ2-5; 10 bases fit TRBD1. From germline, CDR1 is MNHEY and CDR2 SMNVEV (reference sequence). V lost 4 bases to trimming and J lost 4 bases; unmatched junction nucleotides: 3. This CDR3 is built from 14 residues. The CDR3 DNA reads TGTGCCAGCAGTTCGACAGGGGGCACAGAGACCCAGTACTTC. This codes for CASSSTGGTETQYF.

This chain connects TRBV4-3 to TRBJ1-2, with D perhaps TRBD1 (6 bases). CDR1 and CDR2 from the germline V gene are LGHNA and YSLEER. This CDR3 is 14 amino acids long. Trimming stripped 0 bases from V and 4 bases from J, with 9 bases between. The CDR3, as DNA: TGCGCCAGCAGCCAAGAAACAGGGCTCTATGGCTACACCTTC. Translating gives CASSQETGLYGYTF.

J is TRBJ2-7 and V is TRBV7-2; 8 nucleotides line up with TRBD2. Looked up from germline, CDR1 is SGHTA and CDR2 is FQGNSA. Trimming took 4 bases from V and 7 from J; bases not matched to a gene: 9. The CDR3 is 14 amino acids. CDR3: CASSSPGGPWEQYF. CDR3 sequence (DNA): TGTGCCAGCAGCTCCCCGGGAGGGCCGTGGGAGCAGTACTTC. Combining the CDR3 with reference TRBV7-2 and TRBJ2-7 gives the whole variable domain GAGVSQSPSNKVTEKGKDVELRCDPISGHTALYWYRQSLGQGLEFLIYFQGNSAPDKSGLPSDRFSAERTGGSVSTLTIQRTQQEDSAVYLCASSSPGGPWEQYFGPGTRLTVT.

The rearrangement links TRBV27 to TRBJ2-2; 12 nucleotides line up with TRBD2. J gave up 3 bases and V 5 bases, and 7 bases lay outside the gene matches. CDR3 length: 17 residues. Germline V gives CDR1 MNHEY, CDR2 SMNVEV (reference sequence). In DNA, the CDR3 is TGTGCCAGCAGTCCGTGGACTAGCGGGGAGCACACCGGGGAGCTGTTTTTT. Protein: CASSPWTSGEHTGELFF.

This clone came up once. The CDR3, as DNA: TGTGCCAGCAGGGGAGGCGGGACTGAAGCTTTCTTT. Residues: CASRGGGTEAFF. The V gene is TRBV12-3 or TRBV12-4, the J gene TRBJ1-1; D not certain. Between the trimmed V and J ends, which lost 6 bases and 5 bases, there was a span of 10 bases. CDR3 length: 12 amino acids.

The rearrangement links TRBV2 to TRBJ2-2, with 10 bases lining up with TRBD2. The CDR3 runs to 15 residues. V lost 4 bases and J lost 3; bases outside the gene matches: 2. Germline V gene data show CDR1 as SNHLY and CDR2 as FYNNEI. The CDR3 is CASSVLAGDTGELFF. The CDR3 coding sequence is TGTGCCAGCAGTGTTCTAGCGGGAGACACCGGGGAGCTGTTTTTT. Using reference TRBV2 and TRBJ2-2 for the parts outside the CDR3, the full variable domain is EPEVTQTPSHQVTQMGQEVILRCVPISNHLYFYWYRQILGQKVEFLVSFYNNEISEKSEIFDDQFSVERPDGSNFTLKIRSTKLEDSAMYFCASSVLAGDTGELFFGEGSRLTVL.